These 20 T cell receptor beta chains were sequenced from one sample in a study of T cell responses to AZD1222 COVID-19 vaccine (dated by TCRdb to the early 2020s). Library preparation was by the immunoSEQ multiplex PCR assay. TCRdb carries this immuneACCESS record with in-frame sequences only. Its versions omit some clonotypes, under half of them owing to an unresolved V gene in the studies checked, with the rest unexplained. A total of more than 65,000 clones appear in this sample, 80% to 90% of them only once. The top ten constitute approximately 7% of the sample. The time point label corresponds to: baseline before first vaccination. The sample consisted of peripheral blood, taken on day 0 of AZD1222 vaccination. Receptor source: an adult in good health.

The genes are TRBV6-2 or TRBV6-3 and TRBJ2-7; possibly TRBD2 for D (6 bases). The CDR3 covers 14 residues. Germline values: CDR1 MNHEY, CDR2 SVGEGT. V lost 2 bases and J 2 bases, leaving 10 bases between the germline ends. CDR3 region: CASSYRGIPYEQYF. The CDR3 DNA sequence: TGTGCCAGCAGTTACCGGGGGATCCCCTACGAGCAGTACTTC.

V and J are TRBV6-5 and TRBJ2-7; D may match TRBD1 or TRBD2 (5 bases each). The V gene's germline CDR1 is MNHEY and CDR2 SVGAGI. Trimming removed 6 bases at V and 0 bases at J, with 15 bases between. This CDR3 contains 15 residues. The CDR3 DNA is TGTGCCAGCAGCCGGGACGTTAGGAGCTCCTACGAGCAGTACTTC. Translation: CASSRDVRSSYEQYF.

The V call is TRBV5-1, the J call TRBJ1-2; the D gene is possibly TRBD1 (6 bases). V was shortened by 4 bases and J by 4 bases, with 14 bases between the two germline ends. Germline V CDR1 and CDR2: SGHRS, YFSETQ. The CDR3 runs to 14 residues. This chain's CDR3 is CASSTSGEGYGYTF. CDR3 in DNA: TGCGCCAGCAGCACATCAGGGGAAGGCTATGGCTACACCTTC.

The chain carries TRBV19 and TRBJ1-5; a possible D gene is TRBD1 (6 bases). Germline values: CDR1 LNHDA, CDR2 SQIVND (reference sequence). CDR3 size: 16 residues. The V and J ends lost 5 bases and 2 bases respectively, with 16 bases between them. CDR3 nucleotides: TGTGCCAGTAGTCCCGGTGGGGGGGCCCGCAATCAGCCCCAGCATTTT. Protein sequence: CASSPGGGARNQPQHF. The complete variable domain, with remaining parts taken from reference TRBV19 and TRBJ1-5, reads DGGITQSPKYLFRKEGQNVTLSCEQNLNHDAMYWYRQDPGQGLRLIYYSQIVNDFQKGDIAEGYSVSREKKESFPLTVTSAQKNPTAFYLCASSPGGGARNQPQHFGDGTRLSIL.

In this sample, this clone turned up once. V is TRBV2 and J is TRBJ1-1; D is uncertain. The V gene's germline CDR1 is SNHLY and CDR2 FYNNEI. The CDR3 is made up of 13 amino acids. V lost 4 bases and J 0 bases, leaving 6 bases between the germline ends. The CDR3 loop reads CASSGQLNTEAFF. The CDR3 DNA is TGTGCCAGCAGTGGCCAGCTGAACACTGAAGCTTTCTTT.

The chain links TRBV5-5 to TRBJ1-1; TRBD1 is a possible D gene (6 bases). This CDR3 is 12 amino acids long. V dropped 2 bases and J dropped 9 bases, with 11 bases sitting between them. The germline CDR1 and CDR2 sequences are SGHKS and YYEKEE (reference sequence). CDR3 sequence: CASSFSTGQAFF. In nucleotides, the CDR3 is TGTGCCAGCAGCTTTTCGACAGGACAAGCTTTCTTT.

V gene TRBV9 combines with J gene TRBJ2-2, with TRBD1 matching over 9 bases. Trimming took 4 bases from V and 10 from J; bases not matched to a gene: 14. This CDR3 has 16 amino acids. CDR1 is SGDLS and CDR2 is YYNGEE in the germline V gene. The chain's CDR3 is CASSPRPAGQGSELFF. The DNA of the CDR3 is TGTGCCAGCAGCCCACGCCCGGCGGGACAGGGATCGGAGCTGTTTTTT.

The rearrangement joins TRBV27 to TRBJ2-7; 12 bases line up with TRBD1. The V and J ends lost 4 bases and 4 bases, in that order; junction bases with no gene match: 5. Germline V gene lookup returns CDR1 MNHEY and CDR2 SMNVEV (reference sequence). The CDR3 contains 15 residues. The CDR3 nucleotides are TGTGCCAGCAGTTCGGGACAGGGGGCAATTTACGAGCAGTACTTC. It codes for CASSSGQGAIYEQYF.

The rearrangement links TRBV18 to TRBJ2-7; D gene uncertain. V lost 4 bases and J lost 4, with 11 bases in between. Germline V gives CDR1 KGHSH, CDR2 LQKENI. The CDR3 spans 13 residues. The DNA of the CDR3 is TGTGCCAGCTCACGGGAAGACGCGTACGAGCAGTACTTC. Translated: CASSREDAYEQYF.

The J gene is TRBJ1-2, the V gene TRBV7-8; D is undetermined. The ends were cut back, 5 bases at V and 2 bases at J, with 18 bases in the middle. This CDR3 region has 16 residues. Germline V gene lookup returns CDR1 SGHVS and CDR2 FQNEAQ. The CDR3 region has the DNA TGTGCCAGCAGCCTCCGGGAAGCTGCGTTAAACTATGGCTACACCTTC. Translating it yields CASSLREAALNYGYTF.

The chain recombines TRBV9 with TRBJ1-2; a weak D match, TRBD1 (5 bases). The CDR3 sequence is 14 residues long. Germline CDR1 SGDLS, CDR2 YYNGEE. V lost 7 bases to trimming and J lost 4 bases, with 17 bases between them. The CDR3 loop reads CASGSGLGSYGYTF. For the CDR3, the DNA is TGTGCCAGCGGCTCGGGACTCGGCTCCTATGGCTACACCTTC. Looking up the rest from reference TRBV9 and TRBJ1-2 gives the full variable domain: DSGVTQTPKHLITATGQRVTLRCSPRSGDLSVYWYQQSLDQGLQFLIQYYNGEERAKGNILERFSAQQFPDLHSELNLSSLELGDSALYFCASGSGLGSYGYTFGSGTRLTVV.

DNA of the CDR3: TGTGCCAGCAGCTCGGAGGGCCACGAGCAGTACTTC. Protein product: CASSSEGHEQYF. V gene TRBV11-1 combines with J gene TRBJ2-7, with D maybe TRBD2 (6 bases). Trimming stripped 4 bases from V and 5 bases from J, with 9 bases between. Germline lookup yields CDR1 SGHAT and CDR2 FQDESV (reference sequence). The CDR3 covers 12 residues. Full variable domain (rest looked up from reference TRBV11-1 and TRBJ2-7): EAEVAQSPRYKITEKSQAVAFWCDPISGHATLYWYRQILGQGPELLVQFQDESVVDDSQLPKDRFSAERLKGVDSTLKIQPAELGDSAMYLCASSSEGHEQYFGPGTRLTVT.

V usage is TRBV6-5 and J usage is TRBJ1-5, with D tentatively TRBD1 (5 bases). V lost 5 bases and J 1 base, leaving 12 bases between the germline ends. Germline values: CDR1 MNHEY, CDR2 SVGAGI. The CDR3 has 15 amino acids. The CDR3 DNA reads as TGTGCCAGCAGTCCCCTCCGGGGGAGCAATCAGCCCCAGCATTTT. This codes for CASSPLRGSNQPQHF.

The rearrangement uses TRBV7-2 and TRBJ1-1; no clear D gene. CDR1 and CDR2 from the germline V gene are SGHTA and FQGNSA. The CDR3 covers 12 residues. V was trimmed by 5 bases and J by 8 bases, leaving 12 bases between them. In DNA, the CDR3 is TGTGCCAGCAGCCATCCTGGGGTAGAAGCTTTCTTT. The encoded protein is CASSHPGVEAFF.

V usage is TRBV27 and J usage is TRBJ2-7; D may be TRBD2 (7 bases). The CDR3 is made up of 15 amino acids. Germline V lookup: CDR1 MNHEY, CDR2 SMNVEV (reference sequence). V dropped 5 bases and J dropped 0 bases, with 14 bases sitting between them. CDR3 protein: CASSPLGGGSYEQYF. For the CDR3, the DNA is TGTGCCAGCAGTCCCCTGGGAGGGGGCTCCTACGAGCAGTACTTC.

The rearrangement uses TRBV6-5 and TRBJ1-3; no firm D call. Deletions cut 5 bases from V and 2 bases from J, with 13 bases between. The CDR3 is 15 residues long. The germline V gene has CDR1 MNHEY and CDR2 SVGAGI. CDR3 DNA sequence: TGTGCCAGCAGTCCCCTTTCCGAACCTGGAAACACCATATATTTT. Translated, it gives CASSPLSEPGNTIYF.

The chain combines TRBV6-2 or TRBV6-3 with TRBJ2-7; 11 bases line up with TRBD1. CDR1 is MNHEY and CDR2 is SVGEGT in the germline V gene. The V and J ends lost 6 bases and 5 bases, in that order; junction bases with no gene match: 6. The CDR3 runs to 14 residues. The DNA for the CDR3 is TGTGCCAGCAGCCCGAGGACAGGGGGCGACGAGCAGTACTTC. Translation gives CASSPRTGGDEQYF.

A single count supports this clone. The V and J genes are TRBV9 and TRBJ1-1; perhaps TRBD1 as D (5 bases). In germline, CDR1 is SGDLS, CDR2 YYNGEE. The CDR3 totals 14 residues. Trimming removed 4 bases at V and 5 bases at J, with 15 bases between. The CDR3 DNA is TGTGCCAGCAGCTTAGACGGGGGAGGGACTGAAGCTTTCTTT. This sequence encodes CASSLDGGGTEAFF.

In its sample, this clone was seen once. The V and J genes are TRBV5-1 and TRBJ1-1; weak D call: TRBD1 (6 bases). The CDR3 is 14 amino acids. Germline V CDR1 and CDR2: SGHRS, YFSETQ. Trimming took 0 bases from V and 4 from J, leaving 10 bases between them. The CDR3 is CASSLDRAVTEAFF. CDR3 DNA: TGCGCCAGCAGCTTGGACAGGGCGGTCACTGAAGCTTTCTTT.

V gene TRBV19 combines with J gene TRBJ1-2; TRBD1 aligns across 8 bases. The length of the CDR3 is 16 residues. The junction had 12 bases not matched to a gene; V was cut back by 5 bases and J by 4 bases. CDR1 is LNHDA and CDR2 is SQIVND in the germline V gene (reference sequence). The CDR3 sequence is CASSPAGTGNFYGYTF. DNA for the CDR3: TGTGCCAGTAGTCCAGCCGGGACAGGAAATTTCTATGGCTACACCTTC.